Following are 23 T cell receptor beta chains from one sample sequenced in a study of blood T cells in healthy people across ages. Primers used in a second PCR of roughly 7 to 12 cycles were a sample-barcoded 5' primer and a J-beta primer mix. TCRdb reprocessed the 5' RACE reads with MiXCR, giving one entry per CDR3 protein. The data show some 1.5 million distinct CDR3 sequences, 35% to 45% seen once. The sample was blood. The receptors originated from a woman aged 18-29 years in good health.

Ten or more counts support this clonotype. At one boundary the junction diverges from the germline segment, which might be a read error. The rearrangement uses TRBV2 and TRBJ2-5; no clear D gene. The germline V gene encodes CDR1 SNHLY and CDR2 FYNNEI. The length of the CDR3 is 12 residues. Here the CDR3 reads CASSRGRETQYF. The DNA for the CDR3 is TGCGCCAGCAGCCGTGGACGGGAGACCCAGTACTTC. The whole variable domain, filled in from reference TRBV2 and TRBJ2-5, reads EPEVTQTPSHQVTQMGQEVILRCVPISNHLYFYWYRQILGQKVEFLVSFYNNEISEKSEIFDDQFSVERPDGSNFTLKIRSTKLEDSAMYFCASSRGRETQYFGPGTRLLVL.

The chain couples TRBV27 to TRBJ2-3; D may be TRBD1 (5 bases). Trimming pared 1 base from V and 4 bases from J, leaving 15 bases between. Germline V gene lookup returns CDR1 MNHEY and CDR2 SMNVEV (reference sequence). This CDR3 region has 16 residues. Here the CDR3 DNA reads TGTGCCAGCAGTTTATTGCGGCCAGGGAAGGCAGATACGCAGTATTTT. It translates to CASSLLRPGKADTQYF.

The chain employs TRBV7-9 and TRBJ1-1; TRBD1 is a possible D gene (6 bases). This CDR3 has 14 residues. Germline loops: CDR1 SEHNR, CDR2 FQNEAQ (reference sequence). Trimming left V 5 bases short and J 1 base short, with 11 bases between. CDR3 sequence (DNA): TGTGCCAGCAGCAACGGGGACACGAACACTGAAGCTTTCTTT. This codes for CASSNGDTNTEAFF.

In its sample, this clonotype was seen once. The rearrangement joins TRBV9 to TRBJ2-1, with a tentative D call TRBD1 (6 bases). The CDR3 has 16 residues. Germline V gene data show CDR1 as SGDLS and CDR2 as YYNGEE. Trimming took 3 bases from V and 4 from J, leaving 17 bases between them. In nucleotides, the CDR3 is TGTGCCAGCAGCGCGAGGGGGACACCGGTTTACAATGAGCAGTTCTTC. This codes for CASSARGTPVYNEQFF. The entire variable domain, with the rest obtained from reference TRBV9 and TRBJ2-1, is as follows: DSGVTQTPKHLITATGQRVTLRCSPRSGDLSVYWYQQSLDQGLQFLIQYYNGEERAKGNILERFSAQQFPDLHSELNLSSLELGDSALYFCASSARGTPVYNEQFFGPGTRLTVL.

This chain joins TRBV6-1 and TRBJ2-3; TRBD2 agrees at 10 bases. Germline CDR1 reads MNHNS; CDR2 reads SASEGT. V shed 4 bases and J 4 bases; nucleotides not matched to a gene: 5. The CDR3 runs to 15 residues. DNA for the CDR3: TGTGCCAGCAGTGGGCAGCGGGGGGGCCCAGATACGCAGTATTTT. It specifies CASSGQRGGPDTQYF.

The chain carries TRBV7-9 and TRBJ1-1, with unresolved D. Trimming stripped 5 bases from V and 7 bases from J, with 17 bases between. The CDR3 is 14 residues long. In germline, CDR1 is SEHNR, CDR2 FQNEAQ (reference sequence). The CDR3 reads CASSTPGEPREAFF. The CDR3, as DNA: TGTGCCAGCAGCACTCCCGGGGAGCCCCGTGAAGCTTTCTTT.

This clonotype was seen many times. V usage is TRBV29-1 and J usage is TRBJ2-1; 9 bases are shared with TRBD2. This CDR3 is 16 amino acids long. Germline loops: CDR1 SQVTM, CDR2 ANQGSEA. The J segment lost 4 bases and the V segment lost 0 bases, leaving 7 bases of the junction unmatched. The CDR3 DNA reads TGCAGCGTTGAAGAAGGAGGAGCGGGAGGTTACAATGAGCAGTTCTTC. Encoded protein: CSVEEGGAGGYNEQFF.

This clonotype was seen only a few times. The chain links TRBV24-1 to TRBJ2-3; no reliable D call. Per the germline V gene, CDR1 is KGHDR and CDR2 is SFDVKD. Trimming cost V 9 bases and J 1 base, with 10 bases left between them. This CDR3 comprises 13 residues. The CDR3 bases are TGTGCCACCTCCTCTTTTGGCACAGATACGCAGTATTTT. Protein sequence: CATSSFGTDTQYF.

The chain joins TRBV15 to TRBJ1-1; D is uncertain. The ends were cut back, 7 bases at V and 1 base at J, with 13 bases in the middle. The germline V gene has CDR1 LNHNV and CDR2 YYDKDF (reference sequence). CDR3 length: 14 residues. DNA of the CDR3: TGTGCCACCAAAAGCTGGGCTGCGAACACTGAAGCTTTCTTT. Protein product: CATKSWAANTEAFF. Full variable domain (missing parts from reference TRBV15 and TRBJ1-1): DAMVIQNPRYQVTQFGKPVTLSCSQTLNHNVMYWYQQKSSQAPKLLFHYYDKDFNNEADTPDNFQSRRPNTSFCFLDIRSPGLGDTAMYLCATKSWAANTEAFFGQGTRLTVV.

This clonotype was detected only a few times. The chain joins TRBV3-1 to TRBJ2-7; unclear D gene. Trimming took 0 bases from V and 3 from J, leaving 12 bases between them. The CDR3 length is 15 residues. CDR1 is LGHDT, CDR2 YNNKEL, per germline (reference sequence). Here the CDR3 reads CASSQDLYRSYEQYF. Written as DNA, the CDR3 is TGTGCCAGCAGCCAAGATCTCTATCGAAGCTACGAGCAGTACTTC.

Only a few counts were recorded for this clonotype. This chain uses TRBV7-3 with TRBJ2-3; the D gene is possibly TRBD2 (6 bases). The CDR3 length is 15 residues. V shed 0 bases and J shed 4 bases, with 11 bases lying between them. The V gene's germline CDR1 is SGHTA and CDR2 FQGTGA. CDR3 bases: TGTGCCAGCAGCTTAACGGGAGGCGGGGCAGATACGCAGTATTTT. This translates into CASSLTGGGADTQYF. The whole variable domain, remainder taken from reference TRBV7-3 and TRBJ2-3, is GAGVSQTPSNKVTEKGKYVELRCDPISGHTALYWYRQSLGQGPEFLIYFQGTGAADDSGLPNDRFFAVRPEGSVSTLKIQRTERGDSAVYLCASSLTGGGADTQYFGPGTRLTVL.

In its sample, this clonotype was seen a few times. This chain joins TRBV29-1 and TRBJ2-7; 13 bases align to TRBD2. CDR1 and CDR2 from the germline V gene are SQVTM and ANQGSEA. The CDR3 consists of 15 residues. V lost 4 bases, J lost 4 bases, and 7 bases stayed unmatched. CDR3 bases: TGCAGCGTTGCCTCCGGGACTAGCGGGGCTTACGAGCAGTACTTC. Residues: CSVASGTSGAYEQYF.

This clonotype was counted between two and nine times. The gene calls are TRBV15 and TRBJ2-1; perhaps TRBD1 as D (6 bases). Germline CDR1 is LNHNV and CDR2 is YYDKDF (reference sequence). The ends were cut back, 0 bases at V and 9 bases at J, with 15 bases in the middle. The CDR3 runs 15 residues. This chain's CDR3 is CATSREGGWGLEQFF. CDR3 coding DNA: TGTGCCACCAGCAGAGAAGGGGGTTGGGGGCTTGAGCAGTTCTTC.

This clonotype occurred a few times. The genes are TRBV7-2 and TRBJ1-2, with unresolved D. The CDR3 is 14 amino acids. Germline CDR1 SGHTA, CDR2 FQGNSA. Trimming stripped 6 bases from V and 1 base from J, with 12 bases between. The CDR3 sequence: CASRAGLNNYGYTF. DNA for the CDR3: TGTGCCAGCAGGGCAGGACTGAATAACTATGGCTACACCTTC.

Comment on this clonotype: This clone may be a read error of a much larger clone one base away. The chain combines TRBV7-8 with TRBJ2-1; unclear D gene. CDR1 is SGHVS, CDR2 FQNEAQ, per germline. This CDR3 contains 15 residues. This CDR3 reads CAGSLVQLSSNEQFF. The CDR3 coding sequence is TGTGCCGGCAGCTTAGTTCAACTATCCTCCAATGAGCAGTTCTTC.

V is TRBV6-6 and J is TRBJ1-2; the D is unclear. V was cut by 5 bases and J by 4 bases, with 17 bases left in between. Germline CDR1 MNHNY, CDR2 SVGAGI (reference sequence). The CDR3 contains 15 residues. The CDR3 reads CASSVPAGVVYGYTF. The CDR3 bases are TGTGCCAGCAGTGTACCGGCGGGTGTAGTCTATGGCTACACCTTC.

J is TRBJ1-5 and V is TRBV3-1; 7 nucleotides match TRBD1. V shed 5 bases and J 1 base; nucleotides not matched to a gene: 8. Germline CDR1 and CDR2: LGHDT and YNNKEL (reference sequence). There are 16 residues in the CDR3. The CDR3 DNA sequence: TGTGCCAGCAGCTCGGGACAGACAATCAGCAATCAGCCCCAGCATTTT. Amino acids: CASSSGQTISNQPQHF.

This clonotype was seen more than once but under ten times. The chain has TRBV14 and TRBJ2-7; 7 bases align to TRBD2. Germline V gene data show CDR1 as SGHDN and CDR2 as FVKESK. With 0 bases clipped from V and 10 bases from J, the junction kept 9 bases outside the gene matches. The CDR3 contains 14 residues. As DNA, the CDR3 is TGTGCCAGCAGCCAAGATTTGCTAGCGGCTCTACAGTACTTC. It specifies CASSQDLLAALQYF.

This chain connects TRBV29-1 to TRBJ1-1; possibly TRBD1 for D (5 bases). Germline loops: CDR1 SQVTM, CDR2 ANQGSEA. The CDR3 has 13 amino acids. Trimming shortened V by 4 bases and J by 4 bases, and 13 bases separated the two germline ends. The CDR3 loop is CSVATGLGTEAFF. CDR3 sequence (DNA): TGCAGCGTTGCTACAGGCTTGGGCACTGAAGCTTTCTTT.

This clonotype was seen only once. The V gene is TRBV5-1, the J gene TRBJ2-5; D is possibly TRBD1 or TRBD2 (5 bases each). This CDR3 spans 15 amino acids. Per germline, CDR1 SGHRS and CDR2 YFSETQ. V lost 3 bases, J lost 1 base, and 13 bases lay in between. The CDR3 nucleotides are TGCGCCAGCAGCTACTCCGGGACGCGCCAAGAGACCCAGTACTTC. It specifies CASSYSGTRQETQYF.

This chain connects TRBV7-2 to TRBJ2-6, with D unresolved. The CDR3 length is 15 residues. Trimming cost V 7 bases and J 0 bases, with 10 bases left between them. Germline assignment: CDR1 SGHTA and CDR2 FQGNSA. The CDR3 sequence is CASTGRSSGANVLTF. The CDR3 DNA follows: TGTGCCAGCACCGGCCGTAGCTCTGGGGCCAACGTCCTGACTTTC.

This clonotype was detected only once. The rearrangement joins TRBV20-1 to TRBJ2-1, with D unresolved. V shed 6 bases and J shed 10 bases, with 16 bases lying between them. The CDR3 is 12 residues long. CDR1 is DFQATT and CDR2 is SNEGSKA in the germline V gene (reference sequence). CDR3 residues: CSAQLFSYEQFF. The CDR3 region has the DNA TGCAGTGCGCAGTTATTCTCCTACGAGCAGTTCTTC.

Many counts were recorded for this clonotype. The chain employs TRBV5-1 and TRBJ1-1; D is perhaps TRBD1 (5 bases). The CDR3 is made up of 15 amino acids. The ends were cut back, 0 bases at V and 3 bases at J, with 12 bases in the middle. CDR1 and CDR2 from the germline V gene are SGHRS and YFSETQ. The CDR3: CASSLGFQGDTEAFF. The CDR3 DNA reads as TGCGCCAGCAGCTTGGGATTTCAGGGAGACACTGAAGCTTTCTTT.